This paragraph reports one T cell receptor (beta chain). Its cognate antigen is unknown. The entry originates in a study of T-cell memory formation after mild COVID-19. From 5'RACE with constant-segment primers came TCR alpha and TCR beta cDNA libraries that carried sample barcodes and UMIs. From the 5' RACE reads, TCRdb called clonotypes with MiXCR, one entry per CDR3 protein. The table shows over 350,000 distinct CDR3 sequences, with about 15% occurring only once. Overall study findings and caveats: Clones contracting day 15 to 85 were balanced CD4/CD8; later expanders leaned CD4+. That cross-reactive memory joined was suggested by some responding clones appearing in pre-infection memory.

The specimen sequenced was PBMCs or a T cell subset sorted from them (not recorded which). The clonotype was recovered from a man younger than 35 who had mild COVID-19 (a few samples of this study predate the infection). Cell type and time point are not known.

The CDR3, as DNA: TGTGCCAGCAGGGAGGAGGGGACAGCCTATGGCTACACCTTC. It codes for CASREEGTAYGYTF. The V call is TRBV27, the J call TRBJ1-2, with 7 positions matching TRBD1. CDR1 MNHEY and CDR2 SMNVEV come from the germline V gene (reference sequence). This CDR3 has 14 amino acids. V shed 6 bases, J shed 4 bases, and the junction held 8 bases outside the gene matches.